The next 18 T cell receptor beta chains were all read from a single sample in a study of identical twins. TCRdb independently ran MiXCR on the 5' RACE reads; one entry per CDR3 protein. The sample holds around 500,000 distinct CDR3 sequences; approximately 15% are singletons and the top ten take about 0.53%. This sample was also put to use in a study of yellow fever vaccine responses in identical twins.

Sample: CD4+ T cells sorted from blood. All receptors come from a woman in her late teens or twenties in good health.

This clonotype appeared a few times. The chain employs TRBV10-1 and TRBJ2-1; 7 bases align to TRBD2. V was pared by 4 bases and J by 2 bases, with 5 bases of the junction left unmatched. The V gene's germline CDR1 is WNHNN and CDR2 SYGVQD (reference sequence). This CDR3 contains 15 residues. The CDR3 loop is CASSALRGAYNEQFF. DNA for the CDR3: TGCGCCAGCAGTGCCCTACGGGGGGCCTACAATGAGCAGTTCTTC.

This clonotype was seen a few times. The genes are TRBV28 and TRBJ2-1; D might be TRBD2 (5 bases). This CDR3 is 16 amino acids long. V lost 7 bases and J lost 1, with 17 bases in between. The germline gives CDR1 MDHEN, CDR2 SYDVKM. The CDR3 DNA reads TGTGCCAGCACCGACCCGGGGATAAGGTCCTACAATGAGCAGTTCTTC. It yields the protein CASTDPGIRSYNEQFF.

The chain combines TRBV11-2 with TRBJ2-2; TRBD1 agrees at 7 bases. The CDR3 extends over 14 amino acids. The V segment lost 5 bases and the J segment 4 bases; nucleotides outside the gene matches: 4. The germline V gene has CDR1 SGHAT and CDR2 FQNNGV. The CDR3 DNA is TGTGCCAGCAGCCCACAGGGGCCCACCGGGGAGCTGTTTTTT. The encoded protein is CASSPQGPTGELFF.

This clonotype came up a few times. This sequence joins TRBV6-2 or TRBV6-3 and TRBJ2-7; D unresolved. Trimming pared 6 bases from V and 6 bases from J, leaving 12 bases between. The germline V gene encodes CDR1 MNHEY and CDR2 SVGEGT. The CDR3 consists of 12 residues. CDR3 residues: CASSFGPSEQYF. The CDR3 nucleotides are TGTGCCAGCAGCTTTGGACCCTCCGAGCAGTACTTC.

J is TRBJ2-3 and V is TRBV7-9; a weak D match, TRBD1 (5 bases). Germline CDR1 reads SEHNR; CDR2 reads FQNEAQ (reference sequence). The germline V and J ends were trimmed by 3 bases and 0 bases, with 10 bases remaining between them. This CDR3 is built from 15 residues. CDR3 loop: CASSLEGVSTDTQYF. CDR3 in DNA: TGTGCCAGCAGCTTGGAAGGGGTCAGCACAGATACGCAGTATTTT. Variable domain in full (rest from reference TRBV7-9 and TRBJ2-3): DTGVSQNPRHKITKRGQNVTFRCDPISEHNRLYWYRQTLGQGPEFLTYFQNEAQLEKSRLLSDRFSAERPKGSFSTLEIQRTEQGDSAMYLCASSLEGVSTDTQYFGPGTRLTVL.

This clonotype was seen a handful of times. The chain joins TRBV20-1 to TRBJ2-7; D is unresolved. The CDR3 runs to 12 residues. V was pared by 2 bases and J by 3 bases, with 8 bases between. CDR1 and CDR2 (germline): DFQATT, SNEGSKA (reference sequence). The CDR3 here is CSARLTHYEQYF. CDR3 bases: TGCAGTGCTAGACTCACACACTACGAGCAGTACTTC.

The V call is TRBV20-1, the J call TRBJ2-5, with 10 bases identical to TRBD2. This CDR3 contains 15 residues. V was pared by 6 bases and J by 9 bases, with 16 bases of the junction left unmatched. Germline lookup yields CDR1 DFQATT and CDR2 SNEGSKA (reference sequence). Here the CDR3 DNA reads TGCAGTGCCCCTCCCCCTAGCGGGGGCCCTCCAGCCCAGTACTTC. This codes for CSAPPPSGGPPAQYF.

The chain is built from TRBV7-2 and TRBJ2-2, with D possibly being TRBD2 (5 bases). Trimming removed 1 base at V and 7 bases at J, with 10 bases between. Germline V gene data show CDR1 as SGHTA and CDR2 as FQGNSA. The CDR3 has 14 amino acids. CDR3 sequence reads: CASSLGGKNGELFF. The CDR3 DNA follows: TGTGCCAGCAGCTTAGGAGGGAAGAACGGGGAGCTGTTTTTT.

This clonotype occurred a few times. This chain joins TRBV30 and TRBJ2-1, with D possibly matching TRBD1 (5 bases). CDR3 size: 12 residues. V lost 2 bases and J 8 bases, leaving 10 bases between the germline ends. CDR1 and CDR2 (germline): GTSNPN, SVGIG (reference sequence). The CDR3, as DNA: TGTGCCTGGAGTCCTCGCAGGGATGAGCAGTTCTTC. Translation: CAWSPRRDEQFF. Variable domain in full (rest from reference TRBV30 and TRBJ2-1): SQTIHQWPATLVQPVGSPLSLECTVEGTSNPNLYWYRQAAGRGLQLLFYSVGIGQISSEVPQNLSASRPQDRQFILSSKKLLLSDSGFYLCAWSPRRDEQFFGPGTRLTVL.

The rearrangement links TRBV27 to TRBJ2-2; 9 bases map to TRBD1. Trimming cost V 5 bases and J 0 bases; bases outside gene matches: 7. Germline V CDR1 and CDR2: MNHEY, SMNVEV (reference sequence). CDR3 length equals 17 residues. The CDR3 DNA follows: TGTGCCAGCAGTAAGGAGACAGGGGGAGCGAACACCGGGGAGCTGTTTTTT. It translates to CASSKETGGANTGELFF.

V and J are TRBV27 and TRBJ2-3, with 9 bases lining up with TRBD2. Germline V gives CDR1 MNHEY, CDR2 SMNVEV (reference sequence). The J segment lost 4 bases and the V segment lost 3 bases, leaving 5 bases of the junction unmatched. The CDR3 totals 15 residues. CDR3 sequence (DNA): TGTGCCAGCAGTTTTTTCTTAGCGGGAGCAGATACGCAGTATTTT. Its protein product is CASSFFLAGADTQYF.

This clonotype has just a few counts. J is TRBJ2-7 and V is TRBV29-1; 9 bases are shared with TRBD1. Unmatched junction bases numbered 10, after V lost 0 bases and J lost 7 bases. The CDR3 totals 15 residues. Germline V gene lookup returns CDR1 SQVTM and CDR2 ANQGSEA. CDR3 coding DNA: TGCAGCGTTGAAGATGGGGACAGGGAGACGGGAGAGCAGTACTTC. As protein: CSVEDGDRETGEQYF.

This clonotype appeared many times. This chain links TRBV29-1 with TRBJ1-1; TRBD1 might be the D (5 bases). CDR3 length: 14 amino acids. Trimming stripped 3 bases from V and 4 bases from J, with 15 bases between. Germline assignment: CDR1 SQVTM and CDR2 ANQGSEA. The CDR3 DNA is TGCAGCGTTGAGGGAGGGAAGGGACGCACTGAAGCTTTCTTT. It specifies CSVEGGKGRTEAFF.

The genes are TRBV6-6 and TRBJ2-7, with a tentative D call TRBD1 (5 bases). V gave up 6 bases and J gave up 0 bases, with 9 bases separating them. The CDR3 is 13 amino acids. Germline lookup yields CDR1 MNHNY and CDR2 SVGAGI (reference sequence). CDR3 amino acids: CASRTDSSYEQYF. CDR3 coding DNA: TGTGCCAGCAGGACCGACAGCTCCTACGAGCAGTACTTC.

There are a few counts of this clonotype. The chain carries TRBV7-2 and TRBJ2-5; D gene unclear. CDR3 size: 15 residues. The V gene's germline CDR1 is SGHTA and CDR2 FQGNSA. Trimming left V 0 bases short and J 0 bases short, with 8 bases between. This CDR3 reads CASSLAPRHQETQYF. CDR3 in DNA: TGTGCCAGCAGCTTAGCTCCCCGGCACCAAGAGACCCAGTACTTC.

This clonotype turned up a few times. The rearrangement joins TRBV3-1 to TRBJ2-1, with TRBD2 identical over 9 bases. CDR3 length equals 17 residues. The junction had 16 bases not matched to a gene; V was cut back by 4 bases and J by 9 bases. Germline assignment: CDR1 LGHDT and CDR2 YNNKEL (reference sequence). CDR3 protein: CASSPQSPGLAWGEQFF. The CDR3 DNA reads as TGTGCCAGCAGCCCCCAATCCCCGGGACTAGCTTGGGGTGAGCAGTTCTTC.

This clonotype was found a few times. This chain links TRBV20-1 with TRBJ2-7; 9 nucleotides line up with TRBD2. The CDR3 is 18 residues long. Germline V lookup: CDR1 DFQATT, CDR2 SNEGSKA (reference sequence). The DNA of the CDR3 is TGCAGGGTCATCGGGACTCCGCAAACTAGCGGGTTGTCTTACGAGCAGTACTTC. It specifies CRVIGTPQTSGLSYEQYF.

This clonotype was recorded a few times. V usage is TRBV7-6 and J usage is TRBJ1-1; D is uncertain. V lost 7 bases and J 5 bases, leaving 14 bases between the germline ends. The CDR3 length is 13 residues. Germline values: CDR1 SGHVS, CDR2 FNYEAQ. The CDR3 region has the DNA TGTGCCAGCACCCAAGGGTGGGCAACTGAAGCTTTCTTT. This codes for CASTQGWATEAFF.